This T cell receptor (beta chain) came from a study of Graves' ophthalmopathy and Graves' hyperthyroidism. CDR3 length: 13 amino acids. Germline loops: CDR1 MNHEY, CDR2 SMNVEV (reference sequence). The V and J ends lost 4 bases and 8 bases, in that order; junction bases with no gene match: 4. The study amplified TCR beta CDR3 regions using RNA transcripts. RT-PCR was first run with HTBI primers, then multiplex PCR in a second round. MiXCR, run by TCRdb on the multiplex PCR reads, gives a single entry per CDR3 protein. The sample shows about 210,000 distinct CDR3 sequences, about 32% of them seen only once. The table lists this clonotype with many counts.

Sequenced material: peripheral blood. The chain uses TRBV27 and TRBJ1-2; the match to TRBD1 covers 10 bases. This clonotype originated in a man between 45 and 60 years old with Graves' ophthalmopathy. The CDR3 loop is CASSSGQGTGYTF. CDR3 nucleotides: TGTGCCAGCAGTTCGGGACAGGGGACCGGCTACACCTTC.